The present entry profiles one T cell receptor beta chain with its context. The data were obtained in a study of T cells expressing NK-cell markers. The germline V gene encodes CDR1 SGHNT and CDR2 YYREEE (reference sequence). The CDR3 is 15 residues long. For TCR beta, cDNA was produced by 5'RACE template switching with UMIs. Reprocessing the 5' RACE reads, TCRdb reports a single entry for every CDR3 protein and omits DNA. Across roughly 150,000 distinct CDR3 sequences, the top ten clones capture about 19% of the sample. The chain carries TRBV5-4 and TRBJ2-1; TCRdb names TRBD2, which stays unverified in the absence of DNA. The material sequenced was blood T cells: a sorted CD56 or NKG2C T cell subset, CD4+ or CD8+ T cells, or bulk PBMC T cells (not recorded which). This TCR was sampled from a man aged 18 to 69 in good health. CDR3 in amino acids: CASSSSQGPTDEQFF.